This T cell receptor beta chain is drawn from a study of T cells in Graves' hyperthyroidism and ophthalmopathy. CDR3 size: 13 residues. V lost 6 bases and J lost 6, with 14 bases in between. CDR1 and CDR2 (germline): LGHDT, YNNKEL (reference sequence). The investigators amplified TCR beta CDR3 regions from RNA transcripts. When the TCR CDR3 underwent first-round RT-PCR, the HTBI primer set was used. TCRdb called the multiplex PCR reads again in MiXCR, with one record for every CDR3 protein. The sample shows 600,000 to 900,000 distinct CDR3 sequences, roughly 15% of them seen only once. In its sample, this clonotype was seen many times.

This sequence joins TRBV3-1 and TRBJ1-1; perhaps TRBD1 as D (6 bases). The source material was blood. The receptor was derived from a man aged 18 to 29 with Graves' hyperthyroidism. CDR3: CASSLDSGAEAFF. CDR3 sequence (DNA): TGTGCCAGCAGTCTAGATTCAGGGGCTGAAGCTTTCTTT.